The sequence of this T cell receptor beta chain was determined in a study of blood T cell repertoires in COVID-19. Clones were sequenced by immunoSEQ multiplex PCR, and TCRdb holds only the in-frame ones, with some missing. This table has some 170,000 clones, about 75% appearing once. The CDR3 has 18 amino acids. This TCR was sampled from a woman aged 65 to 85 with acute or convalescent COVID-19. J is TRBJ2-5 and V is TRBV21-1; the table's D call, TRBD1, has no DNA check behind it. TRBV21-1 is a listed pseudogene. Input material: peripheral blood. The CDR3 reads CASSNHGVCLGVFETQYF. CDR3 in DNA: TGTGCCAGCAGCAACCATGGGGTATGTCTAGGGGTTTTTGAGACCCAGTACTTC.